This T cell receptor beta chain comes out of a study of shared clonotypes between healthy human individuals. The CDR3 has 16 residues. V gave up 5 bases and J gave up 0 bases, with 11 bases separating them. Germline V CDR1 and CDR2: SGHNT, YENEEA. TCRdb keeps only in-frame clones here, not all; method: immunoSEQ multiplex PCR. Seen here are 2.3 million or so clones, about 92% observed once, and the top ten hold 0.3% to 0.4%. This receptor was identified in a man aged 18-30 years in good health. Some clones in this sample may be carry-over from other donors' samples. The rearrangement uses TRBV11-3 and TRBJ2-6; D unresolved. The specimen sequenced was naive CD4+ T cells from PBMCs. This sample's subset: CD45RA+ positively selected. The CDR3 here is CASSPGFGSGANVLTF. In nucleotides, the CDR3 is TGTGCCAGCAGCCCCGGGTTCGGCTCTGGGGCCAACGTCCTGACTTTC.